These 13 T cell receptor beta chains came from one sample sequenced in a study of blood T cell repertoires in COVID-19. Produced via immunoSEQ multiplex PCR; TCRdb's table is partial and in-frame only. The repertoire includes approximately 230,000 clones, 87% of them detected once, and roughly 3% sits in the top ten. The specimen was peripheral blood. Source of these receptors: a man in his late teens or twenties with active or convalescent COVID-19.

The rearrangement uses TRBV19 and TRBJ1-5; 7 bases agree with TRBD1. Germline values: CDR1 LNHDA, CDR2 SQIVND (reference sequence). V was pared by 4 bases and J by 4 bases, with 7 bases of the junction left unmatched. The length of the CDR3 is 15 residues. The CDR3 region is CASSTWDSPNQPQHF. The CDR3 DNA follows: TGTGCCAGTAGTACCTGGGACAGCCCAAATCAGCCCCAGCATTTT.

The chain is built from TRBV30 and TRBJ2-3; 8 nucleotides align to TRBD2. CDR3 length: 15 residues. In germline, CDR1 is GTSNPN, CDR2 SVGIG (reference sequence). After removal of 3 bases from V and 1 base from J, the junction contained 6 bases not matched to a gene. The DNA of the CDR3 is TGTGCCTGGAGCGAGATAGCGGGGCGCACAGATACGCAGTATTTT. Encoded protein: CAWSEIAGRTDTQYF.

The V gene is TRBV9, the J gene TRBJ2-7; TRBD1 matches 8 bases. This CDR3 region has 15 residues. Germline assignment: CDR1 SGDLS and CDR2 YYNGEE. The V segment lost 0 bases and the J segment 5 bases; nucleotides outside the gene matches: 7. The CDR3: CASSVASGGTHEQYF. CDR3 nucleotide sequence: TGTGCCAGCAGCGTAGCTTCAGGGGGCACCCACGAGCAGTACTTC.

This clone was detected only a few times. This chain uses TRBV28 with TRBJ1-5; the match to TRBD1 covers 7 bases. In germline, CDR1 is MDHEN, CDR2 SYDVKM. The V and J ends lost 2 bases and 6 bases, in that order; junction bases with no gene match: 4. The CDR3 length is 14 residues. CDR3 amino acids: CASSLKGAGQPQHF. Here the CDR3 DNA reads TGTGCCAGCAGTTTAAAGGGGGCCGGTCAGCCCCAGCATTTT.

The chain is built from TRBV18 and TRBJ2-1; D possibly corresponds to TRBD1 (5 bases). The ends were cut back, 3 bases at V and 5 bases at J, with 8 bases in the middle. Germline V CDR1 and CDR2: KGHSH, LQKENI. The CDR3 totals 13 residues. The chain's CDR3 is CASSPDSNNEQFF. The CDR3 bases are TGTGCCAGCTCACCCGACAGCAACAATGAGCAGTTCTTC.

As DNA, the CDR3 is TGTGCCAGCAGCTCGACTAGCGGGGTCACAGATACGCAGTATTTT. Its protein is CASSSTSGVTDTQYF. V is TRBV7-9 and J is TRBJ2-3, with 11 positions matching TRBD2. CDR1 and CDR2 from the germline V gene are SEHNR and FQNEAQ (reference sequence). J gave up 2 bases and V 4 bases, and 2 bases lay outside the gene matches. CDR3 length: 15 residues.

This rearrangement joins TRBV19 to TRBJ2-1; D remains unclear. The CDR3 contains 12 residues. The V end lost 6 bases, the J end lost 4 bases, and 7 bases lay between the germline ends. Germline lookup yields CDR1 LNHDA and CDR2 SQIVND (reference sequence). CDR3 nucleotide sequence: TGTGCCAGTAGAGACTTGTACAATGAGCAGTTCTTC. This codes for CASRDLYNEQFF.

This clone has a handful of counts. The V and J genes are TRBV19 and TRBJ1-5, with no clear D. Germline assignment: CDR1 LNHDA and CDR2 SQIVND (reference sequence). The CDR3 length is 14 residues. V lost 7 bases to trimming and J lost 2 bases, with 12 bases between them. The CDR3 DNA reads as TGTGCCAGTACCTCGGGGAGGGGCAATCAGCCCCAGCATTTT. Its protein is CASTSGRGNQPQHF.

The chain combines TRBV7-9 with TRBJ2-3; D unresolved. Trimming pared 4 bases from V and 4 bases from J, leaving 9 bases between. CDR1 and CDR2 (germline): SEHNR, FQNEAQ (reference sequence). This CDR3 is 13 amino acids long. CDR3 region: CASSSAAADTQYF. CDR3 coding DNA: TGTGCCAGCAGCTCCGCTGCGGCAGATACGCAGTATTTT.

The rearrangement joins TRBV19 to TRBJ2-3; a possible D gene is TRBD1 (5 bases). The CDR3 runs 16 residues. Trimming left V 3 bases short and J 0 bases short, with 13 bases between. Germline V gene data show CDR1 as LNHDA and CDR2 as SQIVND (reference sequence). DNA for the CDR3: TGTGCCAGTAGTATTCTCTTTCAGGGTAGCACAGATACGCAGTATTTT. This codes for CASSILFQGSTDTQYF.

V gene TRBV5-1 combines with J gene TRBJ1-2; tentative D call: TRBD1 (6 bases). The CDR3 runs to 13 residues. V lost 2 bases and J 6 bases, leaving 11 bases between the germline ends. From germline, CDR1 is SGHRS and CDR2 YFSETQ. The CDR3 protein is CASSLQGSHGYTF. The CDR3 DNA sequence: TGCGCCAGCAGCTTACAGGGTTCCCATGGCTACACCTTC.

The chain carries TRBV6-1 and TRBJ2-1; unclear D gene. V lost 1 base, J lost 7 bases, and 5 bases lay in between. The CDR3 is made up of 12 amino acids. The V gene's germline CDR1 is MNHNS and CDR2 SASEGT. The CDR3 DNA reads TGTGCCAGCAGTGAAGGGGCGAATGAGCAGTTCTTC. This sequence encodes CASSEGANEQFF.

The chain recombines TRBV7-2 with TRBJ1-2, with TRBD1 matching over 9 bases. The V segment lost 5 bases and the J segment 8 bases; nucleotides outside the gene matches: 9. CDR3 length equals 14 residues. The germline CDR1 and CDR2 sequences are SGHTA and FQGNSA. CDR3 coding DNA: TGTGCCAGCAGCGAGACAGGGGGTTCCGGGGGCTACACCTTC. This codes for CASSETGGSGGYTF.